These T cell receptor beta chains were read from a single sample in a study of T cell repertoires in cytomegalovirus infection. TCRdb re-called the reads with MiXCR, one entry per CDR3 protein. The sample records approximately 190,000 distinct CDR3 sequences, 28% being singletons. The sample comprised PBMCs. The receptors were gathered from a human donor in good health (CMV status not recorded). Some clones in this sample may be carry-over from other donors' samples. The conserved cysteine and the conserved F or W are not part of the CDR3 here. A D gene is named only where the DNA matches it firmly. For some rows the clone size is stated as once, few or many, or as a class when expanded; others skip it.

size | D | V | CDR3
. | . | TRBV11-3 | ASSFGPNTEAF
. | . | TRBV6-2/TRBV6-3 | ASSYEKWETQY
few | TRBD2 | TRBV12-3/TRBV12-4 | ASPLAGQTQY
. | . | TRBV5-4 | ASGHGTALFGYT
. | . | TRBV12-3/TRBV12-4 | ASSLFSLRQTYEQY
many | . | TRBV7-9 | ASSQDSGTEAF
once | . | TRBV29-1 | SVDGGGANYGYT
few | TRBD2 | TRBV2 | ASTPSLAGTYEQY
. | . | TRBV25-1 | ASSVASVTDTQY
. | TRBD1 | TRBV7-3 | ASSLPENILGTDDSNYGYT
. | . | TRBV7-8 | ASSLEGQGFYEQY
. | TRBD1 | TRBV7-9 | ASSFGQGEGKNTEAF
. | . | TRBV9 | ASSALGDTQY
few | . | TRBV20-1 | SAVQGLENEKLF
. | . | TRBV3-1 | ASSPRPLWRSTDTQY
. | TRBD1 | TRBV6-6 | ASSYSWDREYEQY
. | . | TRBV5-1 | ASSLGTGDNEQF
few | . | TRBV12-3/TRBV12-4 | ASSLNGGWQETQY
. | . | TRBV5-1 | ASSLAGGSNTEAF
many | TRBD2 | TRBV7-2 | ASSLALRLARTGELF
. | . | TRBV11-2 | ASSLESGSSYEQY
. | . | TRBV4-1 | ASSQEGGGVADTQY
. | . | TRBV5-6 | ASSPVQSYNEQF
few | TRBD2 | TRBV18 | ASSPDAGGQY
few | . | TRBV6-2/TRBV6-3 | ASSYTSSPVSYT
. | . | TRBV6-1 | ASTQRWIEGNQPQH
many | . | TRBV7-2 | ASSLEGPGGGNQPQH
. | . | TRBV12-3/TRBV12-4 | ASSLSPSSPPPEAF
few | . | TRBV7-8 | ASSFGIQYGYT
. | . | TRBV7-9 | ASSSEGRVETQY
. | TRBD1 | TRBV11-2 | ASSSTGEDTQY
. | TRBD2 | TRBV6-5 | ASSYGGGRNTGELF
. | . | TRBV3-1 | ASSQRRDTKNIQY
. | . | TRBV3-1 | ASSQGLAPGRETQY
many | . | TRBV7-8 | ASSSKAPSSAGGGTQY
. | . | TRBV7-2 | ASSRDNNEQF
many | . | TRBV12-3/TRBV12-4 | ASSLHVLGPPETQY
many | . | TRBV6-2/TRBV6-3 | ASSYGKKARSNQPQH
. | . | TRBV29-1 | SVTLSDTQY
. | . | TRBV11-2 | ASSLALGPEAF
many | . | TRBV7-9 | ASSPRGKANTEAF
few | TRBD2 | TRBV7-2 | ASTLQAGGYNEQF
few | . | TRBV6-6 | ASGQNRYNEQF
many | . | TRBV19 | ATRDGNTEAF
few | . | TRBV5-6 | ASSSDTNTGELF
few | . | TRBV15 | ATSRGPAFSGNTIY
few | . | TRBV14 | ASSPLLGPAGDTQY
few | TRBD2 | TRBV12-3/TRBV12-4 | ASSLELAGSNNEQF
few | . | TRBV6-5 | ASRGLVPDEQF
few | TRBD1 | TRBV6-2/TRBV6-3 | ASKGQGVHTGELF
few | . | TRBV6-6 | ASSHHPGGAF
. | TRBD1 | TRBV12-3/TRBV12-4 | ASSPIGQGADTIY
many | . | TRBV7-2 | ASSASNQPQH
. | . | TRBV12-3/TRBV12-4 | ASSPTRGNIRAF
few | . | TRBV12-3/TRBV12-4 | ASTPTREAF